A selection of T cell receptor beta chains follows, all from one sample in a study of shared clonotypes between healthy human individuals. Assay used: immunoSEQ multiplex PCR; TCRdb lists only in-frame clones, some missing. The sample yields 1,500,000 or so clones, about 96% seen once. The sequenced sample was naive CD4+ T cells sorted from blood. These receptors all come from a man aged 30-40 years in good health. The CDR3 runs from the conserved cysteine through the conserved F or W. The order of the fields is V gene, D gene, J gene, CDR3 DNA, CDR3 protein. A D gene is named only where the DNA matches it firmly.

V gene: TRBV2; D gene: -; J gene: TRBJ2-3; CDR3 DNA: TGTGCCATCAGTAGGGGTAGCAACACAGATACGCAGTATTTT; CDR3 protein: CAISRGSNTDTQYF
V gene: TRBV11-3; D gene: -; J gene: TRBJ2-7; CDR3 DNA: TGTGCCAGCAGCCCCGAAGGAAACTCCTACGAGCAGTACTTC; CDR3 protein: CASSPEGNSYEQYF
V gene: TRBV6-4; D gene: -; J gene: TRBJ2-7; CDR3 DNA: TGTGCCAGCAGTGACTCGGTGAGGGAGGCTGCCTACGAGCAGTACTTC; CDR3 protein: CASSDSVREAAYEQYF
V gene: TRBV9; D gene: TRBD2; J gene: TRBJ2-1; CDR3 DNA: TGTGCCAGCAGCGTACAAACTAGCGGGGCCTACAATGAGCAGTTCTTC; CDR3 protein: CASSVQTSGAYNEQFF
V gene: TRBV5-8; D gene: TRBD2; J gene: TRBJ2-7; CDR3 DNA: TGTGCCAGCAGCTTCGACCTTAGCGGGAGGGCCCTGCAGTACTTC; CDR3 protein: CASSFDLSGRALQYF
V gene: TRBV4-2; D gene: TRBD2; J gene: TRBJ2-3; CDR3 DNA: TGTGCCAGCAGCCAGGGGCCGGGACTAGCGGGAGGGATCCCAGATACGCAGTATTTT; CDR3 protein: CASSQGPGLAGGIPDTQYF
V gene: TRBV7-2; D gene: -; J gene: TRBJ1-2; CDR3 DNA: TGTGCCAGCAGCTTAGCGGTAGGGGTTTATGGCTACACCTTC; CDR3 protein: CASSLAVGVYGYTF
V gene: TRBV5-4; D gene: -; J gene: TRBJ2-7; CDR3 DNA: TGTGCCAGCACCTTAACAGGGTCTCGCGAGCAGTACTTC; CDR3 protein: CASTLTGSREQYF
V gene: TRBV5-1; D gene: -; J gene: TRBJ2-1; CDR3 DNA: TGCGCCAGCAGCTTGGTCACGGGTGAGCAGTTCTTC; CDR3 protein: CASSLVTGEQFF
V gene: TRBV10-1; D gene: -; J gene: TRBJ1-1; CDR3 DNA: TGCGCCAGCAGTGAGTTGAGAGACGGTGGCACTGAAGCTTTCTTT; CDR3 protein: CASSELRDGGTEAFF
V gene: TRBV18; D gene: -; J gene: TRBJ1-4; CDR3 DNA: TGTGCCAGCTCACAAGACGCAACTAATGAAAAACTGTTTTTT; CDR3 protein: CASSQDATNEKLFF
V gene: TRBV9; D gene: TRBD2; J gene: TRBJ2-1; CDR3 DNA: TGTGCCAGCAGCGTAGGAATGGCTAGCGGCTACAATGAGCAGTTCTTC; CDR3 protein: CASSVGMASGYNEQFF
V gene: TRBV2; D gene: TRBD1; J gene: TRBJ1-2; CDR3 DNA: TGTGCCAGCAGCCCCAGGGGGCTCGGCTACACCTTC; CDR3 protein: CASSPRGLGYTF